The 2 T cell receptor beta chains reported below all come from one sample, sequenced in a study of glioma-infiltrating T cells. The iRepertoire nested amplicon-rescue multiplex PCR amplified TCR alpha and beta CDR3s from RNA. MiXCR was run by TCRdb on the multiplex PCR reads, yielding one entry per CDR3 protein. The sample holds under 200,000 distinct CDR3 sequences; around 45% are singletons and the top ten take 5.2%. The sequencing sample was made of glioma tissue, nonneoplastic brain tissue, or PBMCs (not recorded which). Receptors were obtained from a human donor with low-grade glioma or glioblastoma, undergoing nonglioma brain surgery, or in good health (not recorded which).

This sequence joins TRBV12-3 or TRBV12-4 and TRBJ2-1; D unclear. V was clipped by 5 bases and J by 5 bases, with 10 bases between them. The CDR3 is 13 amino acids. CDR3 protein: CASSQRNNNEQFF. In DNA, the CDR3 is TGTGCCAGCAGTCAAAGAAACAACAATGAGCAGTTCTTC.

As to this clonotype: This may stem from a read error, because a much larger clone lies one nucleotide away. The CDR3 protein is CASSIPQGPQHF. The CDR3 DNA follows: TGCGCCAGCAGCATTCCCCAGGGGCCCCAGCATTTT. The V and J genes are TRBV2 and TRBJ1-5; TRBD1 might be the D (5 bases). Germline V gene lookup returns CDR1 SNHLY and CDR2 FYNNEI. This CDR3 is 12 amino acids long.